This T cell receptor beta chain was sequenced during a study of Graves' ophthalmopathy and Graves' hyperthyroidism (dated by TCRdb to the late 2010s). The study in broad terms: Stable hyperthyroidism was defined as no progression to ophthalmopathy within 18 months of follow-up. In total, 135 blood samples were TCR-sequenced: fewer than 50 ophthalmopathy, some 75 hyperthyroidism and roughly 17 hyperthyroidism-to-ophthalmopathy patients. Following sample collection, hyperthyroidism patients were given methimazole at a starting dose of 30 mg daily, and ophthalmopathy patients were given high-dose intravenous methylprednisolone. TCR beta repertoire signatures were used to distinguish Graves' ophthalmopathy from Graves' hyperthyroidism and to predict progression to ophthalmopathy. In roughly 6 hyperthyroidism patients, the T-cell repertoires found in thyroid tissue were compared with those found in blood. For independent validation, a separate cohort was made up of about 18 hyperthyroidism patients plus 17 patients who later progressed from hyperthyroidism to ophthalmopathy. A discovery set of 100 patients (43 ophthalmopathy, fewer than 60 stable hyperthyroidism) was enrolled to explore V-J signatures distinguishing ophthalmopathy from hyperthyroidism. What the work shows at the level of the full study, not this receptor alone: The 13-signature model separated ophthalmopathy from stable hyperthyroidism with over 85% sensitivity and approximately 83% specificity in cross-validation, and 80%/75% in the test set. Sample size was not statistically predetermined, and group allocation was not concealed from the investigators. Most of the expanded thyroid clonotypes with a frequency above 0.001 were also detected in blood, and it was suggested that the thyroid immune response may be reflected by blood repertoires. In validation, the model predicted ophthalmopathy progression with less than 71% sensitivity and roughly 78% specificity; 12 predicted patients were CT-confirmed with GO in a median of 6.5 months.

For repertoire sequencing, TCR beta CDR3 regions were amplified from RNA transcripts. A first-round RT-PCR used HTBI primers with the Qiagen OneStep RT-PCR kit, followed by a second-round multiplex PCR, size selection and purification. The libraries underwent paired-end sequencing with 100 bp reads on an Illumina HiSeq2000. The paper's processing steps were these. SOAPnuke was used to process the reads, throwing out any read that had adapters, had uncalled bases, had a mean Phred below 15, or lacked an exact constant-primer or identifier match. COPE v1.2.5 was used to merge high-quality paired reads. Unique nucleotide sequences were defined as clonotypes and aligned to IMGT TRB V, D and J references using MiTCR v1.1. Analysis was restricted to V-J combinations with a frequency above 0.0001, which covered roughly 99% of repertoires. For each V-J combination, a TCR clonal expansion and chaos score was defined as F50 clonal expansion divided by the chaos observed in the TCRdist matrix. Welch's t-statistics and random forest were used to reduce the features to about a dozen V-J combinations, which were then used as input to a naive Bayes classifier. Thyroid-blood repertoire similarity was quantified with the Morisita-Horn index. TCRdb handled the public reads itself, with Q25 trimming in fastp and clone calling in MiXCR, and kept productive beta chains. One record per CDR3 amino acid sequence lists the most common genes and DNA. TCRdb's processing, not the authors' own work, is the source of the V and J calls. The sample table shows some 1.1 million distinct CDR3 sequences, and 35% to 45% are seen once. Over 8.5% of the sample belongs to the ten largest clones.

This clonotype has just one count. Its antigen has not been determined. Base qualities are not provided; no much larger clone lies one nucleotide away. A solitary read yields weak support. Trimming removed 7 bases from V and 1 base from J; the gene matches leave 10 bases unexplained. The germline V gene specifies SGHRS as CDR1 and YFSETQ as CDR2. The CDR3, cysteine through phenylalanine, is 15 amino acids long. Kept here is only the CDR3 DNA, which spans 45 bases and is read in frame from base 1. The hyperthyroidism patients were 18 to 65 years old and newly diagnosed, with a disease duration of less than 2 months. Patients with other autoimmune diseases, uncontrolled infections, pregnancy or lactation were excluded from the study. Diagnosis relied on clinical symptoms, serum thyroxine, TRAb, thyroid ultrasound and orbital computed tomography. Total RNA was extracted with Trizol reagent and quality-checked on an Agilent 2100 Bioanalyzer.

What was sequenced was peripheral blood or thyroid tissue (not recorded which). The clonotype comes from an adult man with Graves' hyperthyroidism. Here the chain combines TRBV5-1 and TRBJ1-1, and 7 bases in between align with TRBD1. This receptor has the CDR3 CASALGDSTNTEAFF. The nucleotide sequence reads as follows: TGCGCCAGCGCTCTAGGGGACAGTACGAACACTGAAGCTTTCTTT.